The 27 T cell receptor beta chains in this list originate from one sample, sequenced in a study of cytotoxic CD8 clonotypes in ibrutinib-treated CLL. Assay used: immunoSEQ multiplex PCR; TCRdb lists only in-frame clones, some missing. The top ten clones hold over 15% of a sample with 250,000 or so clones, 70% of them seen once. Sequencing was performed on PBMCs, taken after 24 months of ibrutinib treatment. All receptors derive from a human donor with chronic lymphocytic leukemia.

This chain uses TRBV18 with TRBJ1-6; D is unresolved. CDR1 KGHSH and CDR2 LQKENI come from the germline V gene. V dropped 3 bases and J dropped 10 bases, with 10 bases sitting between them. This CDR3 is 13 amino acids long. CDR3 in amino acids: CASSPTQDSPLHF. The CDR3 bases are TGTGCCAGCTCACCGACACAAGACTCACCCCTCCACTTT.

This clone was found a few times. The rearrangement uses TRBV5-1 and TRBJ2-5; 7 positions agree with TRBD1. The CDR3 spans 16 residues. CDR1 SGHRS and CDR2 YFSETQ come from the germline V gene. Trimming took 4 bases from V and 1 from J; bases not matched to a gene: 10. CDR3 region: CASSPGQAFLQETQYF. The CDR3 nucleotides read TGCGCCAGCAGCCCCGGACAGGCATTCCTCCAAGAGACCCAGTACTTC.

The chain employs TRBV27 and TRBJ2-7, with TRBD1 identical over 7 bases. The CDR3 runs to 14 residues. V was clipped by 3 bases and J by 0 bases; unmatched bases: 2. The germline CDR1 and CDR2 sequences are MNHEY and SMNVEV (reference sequence). CDR3 sequence reads: CASSFAGGSYEQYF. Here the CDR3 DNA reads TGTGCCAGCAGTTTCGCAGGGGGCTCCTACGAGCAGTACTTC.

This clone showed up just a few times. This rearrangement joins TRBV2 to TRBJ2-1, with 7 bases identical to TRBD1. Germline assignment: CDR1 SNHLY and CDR2 FYNNEI. The CDR3 runs 14 residues. With 10 bases clipped from V and 2 bases from J, the junction kept 8 bases outside the gene matches. The CDR3 region is CANPGTDTYNEQFF. The CDR3 DNA is TGTGCCAACCCCGGGACAGATACCTACAATGAGCAGTTCTTC. Full variable domain (rest looked up from reference TRBV2 and TRBJ2-1): EPEVTQTPSHQVTQMGQEVILRCVPISNHLYFYWYRQILGQKVEFLVSFYNNEISEKSEIFDDQFSVERPDGSNFTLKIRSTKLEDSAMYFCANPGTDTYNEQFFGPGTRLTVL.

This clone is a singleton in its sample. The J gene is TRBJ1-2, the V gene TRBV27, with D possibly matching TRBD1 (5 bases). Germline assignment: CDR1 MNHEY and CDR2 SMNVEV (reference sequence). The CDR3 totals 13 residues. Trimming left V 3 bases short and J 8 bases short, with 13 bases between. CDR3 nucleotides: TGTGCCAGCAGTTTGGTTCGGCAGGGAGGCTACACCTTC. It translates to CASSLVRQGGYTF.

The gene calls are TRBV30 and TRBJ2-6; a weak D match, TRBD1 (5 bases). Germline CDR1 and CDR2: GTSNPN and SVGIG (reference sequence). V lost 2 bases to trimming and J lost 3 bases, with 8 bases between them. This CDR3 is 14 amino acids long. The CDR3 loop is CAWSLGVGANVLTF. For the CDR3, the DNA is TGTGCCTGGAGTTTAGGGGTTGGGGCCAACGTCCTGACTTTC.

This clone occurred once. This chain connects TRBV13 to TRBJ2-7, with TRBD2 identical over 7 bases. The CDR3 covers 13 residues. Germline assignment: CDR1 PRHDT and CDR2 FYEKMQ (reference sequence). Trimming removed 6 bases from V and 4 bases from J; junction bases left unmatched: 6. CDR3 amino acids: CASRRLAGYEQYF. The DNA for the CDR3 is TGTGCCAGCAGAAGACTAGCTGGTTACGAGCAGTACTTC.

A remark on this clone: Other DNA sequences from this sample encode an identical CDR3 as well. The J gene is TRBJ2-7, the V gene TRBV27; D uncertain. V lost 5 bases and J lost 0, with 5 bases in between. The CDR3 runs 12 residues. Germline CDR1 reads MNHEY; CDR2 reads SMNVEV (reference sequence). CDR3 bases: TGTGCCAGCAGTCTTAGCTCCTACGAGCAGTACTTC. This gives the protein CASSLSSYEQYF.

This clone was seen more than once but under ten times. The rearrangement uses TRBV2 and TRBJ2-1; D ambiguous. The CDR3 spans 11 residues. V lost 10 bases, J lost 6 bases, and 10 bases lay in between. In germline, CDR1 is SNHLY, CDR2 FYNNEI. In nucleotides, the CDR3 is TGTGCCACCTACCAAGCCAATGAGCAGTTCTTC. Translating it yields CATYQANEQFF.

This clone appeared once. This chain connects TRBV25-1 to TRBJ2-1; no clear D gene. This CDR3 has 11 residues. The V gene lost 2 bases and the J gene lost 8 bases, with 4 bases spanning the gap. Per the germline V gene, CDR1 is MGHDK and CDR2 is SYGVNS. The CDR3 spells CASSEVYEQFF. CDR3 DNA sequence: TGTGCCAGCAGTGAAGTATATGAGCAGTTCTTC.

With respect to this clone: The same CDR3 also results from other DNA sequences found in this sample. This chain connects TRBV6-6 to TRBJ2-7; a possible D gene is TRBD1 (7 bases). This CDR3 region has 14 residues. Germline CDR1 and CDR2: MNHNY and SVGAGI (reference sequence). The ends were cut back, 4 bases at V and 4 bases at J, with 14 bases in the middle. The CDR3 sequence: CASSLLAGGYEQYF. CDR3 sequence (DNA): TGTGCCAGCAGTTTACTAGCAGGGGGGTACGAGCAGTACTTC.

CDR3 region: CASSLPTSLQETQYF. The DNA of the CDR3 is TGCGCCAGCAGCCTCCCGACTAGTTTACAAGAGACCCAGTACTTC. The chain employs TRBV5-1 and TRBJ2-5; TRBD2 might be the D (6 bases). Trimming pared 4 bases from V and 2 bases from J, leaving 15 bases between. The CDR3 totals 15 residues. Germline V lookup: CDR1 SGHRS, CDR2 YFSETQ. The full variable domain, its missing parts supplied by reference TRBV5-1 and TRBJ2-5, is KAGVTQTPRYLIKTRGQQVTLSCSPISGHRSVSWYQQTPGQGLQFLFEYFSETQRNKGNFPGRFSGRQFSNSRSEMNVSTLELGDSALYLCASSLPTSLQETQYFGPGTRLLVL.

The genes are TRBV7-2 and TRBJ2-7; TRBD2 is a possible D gene (5 bases). Trimming cost V 2 bases and J 0 bases, with 8 bases left between them. The V gene's germline CDR1 is SGHTA and CDR2 FQGNSA. CDR3 size: 14 residues. The CDR3 region is CASSLMGDSYEQYF. The DNA for the CDR3 is TGTGCCAGCAGCTTAATGGGAGACTCCTACGAGCAGTACTTC.

This rearrangement joins TRBV5-6 to TRBJ2-5, with 13 bases lining up with TRBD2. This CDR3 spans 16 amino acids. Germline CDR1 SGHDT, CDR2 YYEEEE. V lost 2 bases, J lost 5 bases, and 6 bases stayed unmatched. CDR3 in amino acids: CASSFWTSGSWETQYF. For the CDR3, the DNA is TGTGCCAGCAGCTTTTGGACTAGCGGGAGTTGGGAGACCCAGTACTTC.

This clone turned up a few times. The V call is TRBV2, the J call TRBJ2-7; no definite D call. The CDR3 extends over 12 amino acids. Trimming took off 5 bases at V and 2 bases at J, with 7 bases between the two ends. CDR1 and CDR2 from the germline V gene are SNHLY and FYNNEI. The CDR3 here is CASSLGAYEQYF. CDR3 coding DNA: TGTGCCAGCAGTCTCGGAGCCTACGAGCAGTACTTC.

This chain links TRBV10-3 with TRBJ1-1; D is unclear. Trimming stripped 11 bases from V and 1 base from J, with 11 bases between. Germline CDR1 reads ENHRY; CDR2 reads SYGVKD. The CDR3 runs to 12 residues. CDR3 amino acids: CAVGGTNTEAFF. CDR3 coding DNA: TGTGCCGTCGGCGGTACGAACACTGAAGCTTTCTTT.

The V call is TRBV28, the J call TRBJ1-5; D gene ambiguous. The CDR3 runs to 14 residues. Per the germline V gene, CDR1 is MDHEN and CDR2 is SYDVKM. The V end lost 7 bases, the J end lost 3 bases, and 13 bases lay between the germline ends. The CDR3 reads CASKEGFYNQPQHF. DNA for the CDR3: TGTGCCAGCAAAGAAGGTTTTTACAATCAGCCCCAGCATTTT.

The CDR3 nucleotides are TGTGCCAGCAGCGTAGGTAGCGGAGGTACCTACGAGCAGTACTTC. Its protein product is CASSVGSGGTYEQYF. The V and J genes are TRBV9 and TRBJ2-7, with TRBD2 as a possible D gene (6 bases). This CDR3 contains 15 residues. Between the trimmed V and J ends, which lost 0 bases and 2 bases, there was a span of 12 bases. Germline-derived CDR1 and CDR2 are SGDLS and YYNGEE.

This rearrangement joins TRBV7-6 to TRBJ2-7, with 9 bases lining up with TRBD2. Germline V gene data show CDR1 as SGHVS and CDR2 as FNYEAQ. The CDR3 consists of 14 residues. V shed 5 bases, J shed 5 bases, and the junction held 7 bases outside the gene matches. In nucleotides, the CDR3 is TGTGCCAGCAGCACCTTAGCGGGAGTTAACGAGCAGTACTTC. This sequence encodes CASSTLAGVNEQYF.

This chain connects TRBV18 to TRBJ1-1; possible D gene TRBD1, 5 bases. Deletions cut 3 bases from V and 11 bases from J, with 19 bases between. Germline V gene sequence: CDR1 KGHSH, CDR2 LQKENI. This CDR3 has 14 amino acids. The CDR3 DNA reads as TGTGCCAGCTCACCCGGCGCAGAGGGGTTGGATGCTTTCTTT. The encoded protein is CASSPGAEGLDAFF.

On this clone itself: The same CDR3 can be traced to other DNA sequences in this sample. The chain uses TRBV5-1 and TRBJ1-5; 7 bases are a match to TRBD1. This CDR3 comprises 14 residues. The germline V gene encodes CDR1 SGHRS and CDR2 YFSETQ. The trim removed 0 bases at V and 7 bases at J, leaving 4 bases unmatched. CDR3 sequence reads: CASSLGQGGQPQHF. Here the CDR3 DNA reads TGCGCCAGCAGCTTGGGACAGGGTGGCCAGCCCCAGCATTTT.

This clone was observed once. The chain uses TRBV5-6 and TRBJ1-1; D remains ambiguous. There are 12 residues in the CDR3. From germline, CDR1 is SGHDT and CDR2 YYEEEE. Trimming took off 1 base at V and 3 bases at J, with 4 bases between the two ends. DNA of the CDR3: TGTGCCAGCAGCTTGAGTGACACTGAAGCTTTCTTT. Translating it yields CASSLSDTEAFF.

The rearrangement joins TRBV5-1 to TRBJ2-3; unclear D gene. The germline CDR1 and CDR2 sequences are SGHRS and YFSETQ. The CDR3 spans 15 residues. Trimming removed 0 bases at V and 3 bases at J, with 11 bases between. CDR3 in DNA: TGCGCCAGCAGCTTGGCCGCGATCAGGACAGATACGCAGTATTTT. Its translation is CASSLAAIRTDTQYF.

Note on this clone: No DNA is shown, since the ends of the CDR3 on it are uncertain; the CDR3 is the one TCRdb lists. V and J are TRBV19 and TRBJ2-7; the D call of TRBD1 is as the table states it, not checked on the DNA. Germline lookup yields CDR1 LNHDA and CDR2 SQIVND (reference sequence). The CDR3 sequence runs 12 residues, both termini included. CDR3: CASSFGTGIEYF.

The CDR3 coding sequence is TGTGCCAGCAGCTTTACAGCGGGAGTGCACAATGAGCAGTTCTTC. Translated: CASSFTAGVHNEQFF. The chain employs TRBV7-2 and TRBJ2-1; TRBD2 agrees at 8 bases. Germline values: CDR1 SGHTA, CDR2 FQGNSA. After removal of 3 bases from V and 5 bases from J, the junction contained 6 bases not matched to a gene. This CDR3 has 15 residues.

The chain recombines TRBV9 with TRBJ2-7; TRBD2 matches at 12 bases. Trimming at V came to 0 bases and at J to 2 bases, leaving 6 bases not matched to a gene. This CDR3 region has 17 residues. Per germline, CDR1 SGDLS and CDR2 YYNGEE. The CDR3 here is CASSVGVTSGGTYEQYF. The CDR3 nucleotides read TGTGCCAGCAGCGTAGGTGTTACTAGCGGGGGGACCTACGAGCAGTACTTC.

This chain connects TRBV6-6 to TRBJ2-7; TRBD1 is a possible D gene (6 bases). Trimming pared 2 bases from V and 6 bases from J, leaving 11 bases between. Germline-derived CDR1 and CDR2 are MNHNY and SVGAGI (reference sequence). The CDR3 loop spans 13 amino acids. Here the CDR3 DNA reads TGTGCCAGCAGTTACGACAGGCTCGGCGAGCAGTACTTC. It yields the protein CASSYDRLGEQYF.